The clone carrying this T cell receptor beta chain was picked up a small number of times. As yet, its antigen is unknown. V trimming: 1 base; J trimming: 0 bases; junction bases outside the gene matches: 6. This CDR3 comprises 17 residues. CDR1 and CDR2 (germline): DFQATT, SNEGSKA (reference sequence). The data belong to a study of vaccination and CD4 T cells after COVID-19. Study-wide context: The authors used overlapping spike peptides from SARS-CoV-2, HCoV-NL63, HCoV-OC43 and HCoV-229E to stimulate cells.

Cultured CD4+ T-cell DNA underwent Oncomine TCR Beta short-read sequencing. TCRdb passed the PCR reads through MiXCR, listing each CDR3 protein once. Among about 17,000 distinct CDR3 sequences listed, more than 40% were seen once. The time point was: late sampling 161 to 241 days after vaccination in a few convalescent patients. Treatment denoted: roughly 11-day PBMC culture with coronavirus spike peptide pools or control peptides (ViraFEST assay). All positive PCR tests were dated between March and December 2020, predating US Alpha, Beta and Delta variants. V and J are TRBV20-1 and TRBJ1-5; 10 bases line up with TRBD1. This sequence was found in a human donor who had recovered from COVID-19. The input for sequencing was CD4+ T cells from blood, cultured in vitro, taken about 7 months after SARS-CoV-2 vaccination. Here the CDR3 reads CSARGGTGVISNQPQHF. For the CDR3, the DNA is TGCAGTGCTAGAGGGGGGACAGGGGTAATTAGCAATCAGCCCCAGCATTTT.